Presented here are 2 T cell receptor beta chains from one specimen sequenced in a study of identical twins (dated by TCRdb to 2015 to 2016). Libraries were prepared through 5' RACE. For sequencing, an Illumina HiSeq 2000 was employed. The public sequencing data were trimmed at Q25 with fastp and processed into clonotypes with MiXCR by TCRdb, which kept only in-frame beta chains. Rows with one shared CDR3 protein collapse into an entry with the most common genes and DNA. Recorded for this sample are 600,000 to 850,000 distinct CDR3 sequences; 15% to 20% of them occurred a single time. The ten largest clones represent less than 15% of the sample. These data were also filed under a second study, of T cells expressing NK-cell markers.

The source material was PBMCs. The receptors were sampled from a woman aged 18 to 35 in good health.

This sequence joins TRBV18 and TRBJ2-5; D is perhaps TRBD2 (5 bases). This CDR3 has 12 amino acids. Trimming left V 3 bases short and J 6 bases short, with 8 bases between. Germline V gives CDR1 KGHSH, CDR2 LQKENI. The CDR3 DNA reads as TGTGCCAGCTCACCCCCGGGGAAGACCCAGTACTTC. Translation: CASSPPGKTQYF. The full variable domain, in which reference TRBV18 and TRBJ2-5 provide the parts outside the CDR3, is NAGVMQNPRHLVRRRGQEARLRCSPMKGHSHVYWYRQLPEEGLKFMVYLQKENIIDESGMPKERFSAEFPKEGPSILRIQQVVRGDSAAYFCASSPPGKTQYFGPGTRLLVL.

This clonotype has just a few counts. The CDR3 spells CASSRGDSGSTDTQYF. CDR3 coding DNA: TGTGCCAGCAGCCGCGGGGATAGCGGGAGCACAGATACGCAGTATTTT. This rearrangement joins TRBV7-7 to TRBJ2-3; 7 bases are shared with TRBD2. V was clipped by 5 bases and J by 0 bases; unmatched bases: 8. CDR1 and CDR2 (germline): SSHAT, FNYEAQ (reference sequence). The CDR3 runs 16 residues.